This section outlines one T cell receptor (beta chain) sequence together with its context. The antigen is undetermined. These data belong to a study of monozygotic twins with inflammatory bowel disease. Broader study findings: Inverse Simpson values showed less TCRbeta diversity in IBD patients than in their healthy co-twins.

The germline V gene has CDR1 SGHRS and CDR2 YFSETQ. This CDR3 is 15 amino acids long. TCRdb re-called the 5' RACE reads and catalogs CDR3 proteins one per entry, DNA excluded. This specimen shows some 160,000 distinct CDR3 sequences; the ten leading clones hold approximately 7.4%. Sequences were obtained from blood. This clonotype was obtained from a human donor with ulcerative colitis or Crohn's disease, or a healthy co-twin of an affected twin (not recorded which). The chain has TRBV5-1 and TRBJ2-2; with no DNA, the TCRdb D assignment of TRBD2 cannot be verified. CDR3 region: CVSSPGPLAHGELFF.